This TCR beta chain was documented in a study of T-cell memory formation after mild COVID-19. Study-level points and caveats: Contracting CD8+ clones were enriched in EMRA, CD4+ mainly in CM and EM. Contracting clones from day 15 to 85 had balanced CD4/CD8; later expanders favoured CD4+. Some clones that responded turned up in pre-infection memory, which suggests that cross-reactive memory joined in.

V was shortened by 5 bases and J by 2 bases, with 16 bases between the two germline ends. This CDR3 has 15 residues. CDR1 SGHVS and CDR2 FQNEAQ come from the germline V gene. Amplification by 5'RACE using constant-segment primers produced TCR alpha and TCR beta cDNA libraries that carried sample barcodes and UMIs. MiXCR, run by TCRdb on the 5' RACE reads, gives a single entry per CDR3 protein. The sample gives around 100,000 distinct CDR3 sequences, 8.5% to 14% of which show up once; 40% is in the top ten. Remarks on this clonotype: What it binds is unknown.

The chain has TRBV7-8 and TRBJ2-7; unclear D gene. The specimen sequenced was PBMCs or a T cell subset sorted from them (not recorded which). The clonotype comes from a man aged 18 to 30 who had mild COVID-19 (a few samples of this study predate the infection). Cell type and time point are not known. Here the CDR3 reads CASSPRGGVTYEQYV. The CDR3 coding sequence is TGTGCCAGCAGCCCGCGTGGTGGAGTTACCTACGAGCAGTACGTC.